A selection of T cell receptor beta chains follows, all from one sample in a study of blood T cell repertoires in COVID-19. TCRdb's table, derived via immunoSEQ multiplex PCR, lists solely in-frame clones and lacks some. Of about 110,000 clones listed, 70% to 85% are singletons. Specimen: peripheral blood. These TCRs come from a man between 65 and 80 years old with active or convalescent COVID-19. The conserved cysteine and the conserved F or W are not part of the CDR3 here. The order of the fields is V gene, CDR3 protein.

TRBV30	AWSPVGTGVTGELF
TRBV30	AWRDSGSTNEQF
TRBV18	ASSSRDRGYEQY
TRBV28	ASSSFTDTQY
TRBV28	ASSPSYYEQY
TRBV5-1	ASSLDLAGGTDTQY
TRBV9	ASSVAAGGVQETQY
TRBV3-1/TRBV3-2	ASSRPHLAGGTDTQY
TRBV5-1	ASSLAGGREQY
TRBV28	ASSSVSGTSGSKQY
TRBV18	ASSLGSGAYEQY
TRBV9	ASSTPRQGPAPGNTIY
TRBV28	ASSPGGRNEKLF
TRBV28	ASSPLSKPGTDTQY
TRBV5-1	ASSLGTQETQY
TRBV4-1	ASSRRDIGDRSSGNTIY
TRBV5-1	ASSLSQGRIGTEAF
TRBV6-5	ASSRNPEAHEQY
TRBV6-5	ASSYSSGEGSSPLH
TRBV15	ATSRGESNQPQH
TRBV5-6	ASSLELRRENTGELF
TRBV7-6	ASSLRPGQGFLYGYT
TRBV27	ASSPRQGRNEQY